The 30 T cell receptor beta chains below come from one sample, sequenced in a study of cytomegalovirus exposure and HLA in healthy donors. Primers included in the PCR were 60 Vbeta and 13 Jbeta primers. The method was immunoSEQ multiplex PCR; TCRdb's version includes in-frame clones alone and lacks a portion of them. This table has under 130,000 clones, around three quarters appearing once. Sequenced: PBMCs. The receptors were sampled from a man aged 50-60 years in good health and CMV-seropositive.

This rearrangement joins TRBV9 to TRBJ2-7; 14 bases are a match to TRBD2. Trimming took 4 bases from V and 3 from J; bases not matched to a gene: 6. The CDR3 runs 16 residues. The germline V gene has CDR1 SGDLS and CDR2 YYNGEE. The CDR3 coding sequence is TGTGCCAGCAGCACCTCCGGGACTAGCGGGAGCTACGAGCAGTACTTC. This codes for CASSTSGTSGSYEQYF. The full variable domain, rest sourced from reference TRBV9 and TRBJ2-7, is DSGVTQTPKHLITATGQRVTLRCSPRSGDLSVYWYQQSLDQGLQFLIQYYNGEERAKGNILERFSAQQFPDLHSELNLSSLELGDSALYFCASSTSGTSGSYEQYFGPGTRLTVT.

This chain links TRBV6-7 with TRBJ2-3; 14 nucleotides align to TRBD2. TRBV6-7 is labeled an ORF, and its function is uncertain. V shed 5 bases and J 3 bases; nucleotides not matched to a gene: 16. The CDR3 has 20 amino acids. This CDR3 reads CASSPPPGLAGEPATDTQYF. In nucleotides, the CDR3 is TGTGCCAGCAGTCCTCCCCCGGGACTAGCGGGAGAGCCTGCGACAGATACGCAGTATTTT.

The J gene is TRBJ1-1, the V gene TRBV27, with D possibly TRBD1 on 6 matching bases. CDR1 and CDR2 from the germline V gene are MNHEY and SMNVEV (reference sequence). CDR3 size: 15 residues. Trimming removed 1 base from V and 2 bases from J, with 11 bases in between. The CDR3 region has the DNA TGTGCCAGCAGTTTATTTGCGGGGGCAAACACTGAAGCTTTCTTT. This encodes CASSLFAGANTEAFF.

The chain couples TRBV5-1 to TRBJ2-2, with 13 bases lining up with TRBD2. Germline V lookup: CDR1 SGHRS, CDR2 YFSETQ. The V segment lost 4 bases and the J segment 4 bases; nucleotides outside the gene matches: 13. This CDR3 is 19 amino acids long. The CDR3 bases are TGCGCCAGCAGCATAGGACTAGCGGGAGAGAGTCTGGGCACCGGGGAGCTGTTTTTT. It specifies CASSIGLAGESLGTGELFF.

In regard to this clone: The same CDR3 can be traced to other DNA sequences in this sample. The chain carries TRBV28 and TRBJ2-2, with TRBD1 matching 7 bases. Looked up from germline, CDR1 is MDHEN and CDR2 is SYDVKM. J lost 0 bases, V lost 3 bases, and 1 base had no gene match. This CDR3 is built from 15 residues. The chain's CDR3 is CASSFGTANTGELFF. The CDR3 DNA is TGTGCCAGCAGTTTTGGGACAGCGAACACCGGGGAGCTGTTTTTT.

This clone was seen more than once but under ten times. This CDR3 reads CAITAGTGTEAFF. CDR3 in DNA: TGTGCCATCACCGCGGGTACTGGCACTGAAGCTTTCTTT. The V call is TRBV10-3, the J call TRBJ1-1; D uncertain. The V end was cut by 7 bases, the J end by 4 bases, with 13 bases between. The CDR3 totals 13 residues. Germline V gene data show CDR1 as ENHRY and CDR2 as SYGVKD.

CDR3 amino acids: CASSLQRLASETQYF. The CDR3 DNA sequence: TGTGCCAGCAGCTTACAGCGCCTGGCTTCGGAGACCCAGTACTTC. This rearrangement joins TRBV7-2 to TRBJ2-5; no reliable D call. This CDR3 spans 15 amino acids. V shed 2 bases and J shed 5 bases, with 15 bases lying between them. The germline V gene has CDR1 SGHTA and CDR2 FQGNSA.

This clone was seen a handful of times. The gene calls are TRBV4-1 and TRBJ2-1; 10 nucleotides match TRBD2. Per the germline V gene, CDR1 is MGHRA and CDR2 is YSYEKL. The CDR3 loop spans 18 amino acids. J was trimmed by 2 bases and V by 0 bases; bases with no gene match: 7. The CDR3 DNA sequence: TGCGCCAGCAGCCAAGATCTTAGGCTAGCGGGAGCCTACAATGAGCAGTTCTTC. It encodes CASSQDLRLAGAYNEQFF.

The chain combines TRBV7-7 with TRBJ2-2; possibly TRBD2 for D (6 bases). Trimming took 2 bases from V and 0 from J, leaving 10 bases between them. There are 16 residues in the CDR3. Per the germline V gene, CDR1 is SSHAT and CDR2 is FNYEAQ (reference sequence). CDR3 DNA sequence: TGTGCCAGCAGCTTATCTAGCGTTTCGAACACCGGGGAGCTGTTTTTT. Residues: CASSLSSVSNTGELFF.

In nucleotides, the CDR3 is TGTGCCAGCAGTTCGGGCCGGGGAGGGTTGGGAAGCGGTACGCAGTATTTT. It encodes CASSSGRGGLGSGTQYF. The genes are TRBV27 and TRBJ2-3; TRBD2 matches at 7 bases. CDR1 MNHEY and CDR2 SMNVEV come from the germline V gene (reference sequence). V was pared by 4 bases and J by 8 bases, with 18 bases of the junction left unmatched. The CDR3 covers 17 residues.

This clone is a singleton in its sample. The V call is TRBV9, the J call TRBJ1-4; D remains unclear. The CDR3 extends over 14 amino acids. V was cut by 0 bases and J by 4 bases, with 7 bases left in between. Germline CDR1 SGDLS, CDR2 YYNGEE. CDR3 in DNA: TGTGCCAGCAGCGTAGTCCCAGATAATGAAAAACTGTTTTTT. It is translated as CASSVVPDNEKLFF.

The chain carries TRBV6-5 and TRBJ1-4; possibly TRBD1 for D (6 bases). V lost 0 bases and J 6 bases, leaving 14 bases between the germline ends. CDR1 is MNHEY and CDR2 is SVGAGI in the germline V gene. This CDR3 contains 16 residues. CDR3 nucleotide sequence: TGTGCCAGCAGTTACTCATACGAAACAGGGCATGAAAAACTGTTTTTT. Protein sequence: CASSYSYETGHEKLFF.

About this clone itself: One end of the junction is discordant with germline, which a read error may explain. The chain combines TRBV5-4 with TRBJ2-7; 10 bases line up with TRBD2. The CDR3 sequence is 17 residues long. The germline V gene encodes CDR1 SGHNT and CDR2 YYREEE (reference sequence). CDR3 sequence reads: CVSSLGSRSSGRGEQYF. CDR3 DNA: TGTGTCAGCAGCTTGGGTAGTAGGTCTAGCGGGAGAGGTGAGCAGTACTTC.

The chain recombines TRBV7-3 with TRBJ1-6; D is unclear. There are 13 residues in the CDR3. In germline, CDR1 is SGHTA, CDR2 FQGTGA. V gave up 2 bases and J gave up 7 bases, with 6 bases separating them. CDR3 bases: TGTGCCAGCAGCTTATCCGGGAATTCACCCCTCCACTTT. It specifies CASSLSGNSPLHF.

The chain has TRBV19 and TRBJ1-2; D possibly corresponds to TRBD1 (5 bases). Germline assignment: CDR1 LNHDA and CDR2 SQIVND (reference sequence). This CDR3 comprises 12 residues. The V end lost 3 bases, the J end lost 7 bases, and 9 bases lay between the germline ends. Here the CDR3 reads CASSIRDSGYTF. CDR3 DNA sequence: TGTGCCAGTAGTATTCGTGACAGTGGCTACACCTTC.

The V call is TRBV28, the J call TRBJ2-2; 9 nucleotides align to TRBD1. Germline CDR1 reads MDHEN; CDR2 reads SYDVKM. V trimming: 6 bases; J trimming: 4 bases; junction bases outside the gene matches: 6. The CDR3 contains 15 residues. The CDR3 sequence: CASSSTGGRTGELFF. CDR3 coding DNA: TGTGCCAGCAGCTCTACAGGGGGCCGCACCGGGGAGCTGTTTTTT.

The chain combines TRBV5-1 with TRBJ2-4, with D maybe TRBD2 (6 bases). Germline CDR1 SGHRS, CDR2 YFSETQ. This CDR3 comprises 19 residues. The ends were cut back, 0 bases at V and 0 bases at J, with 19 bases in the middle. In DNA, the CDR3 is TGCGCCAGCAGCTTGGACGGGACTGGGTATGAGCTAGCCAAAAACATTCAGTACTTC. This gives the protein CASSLDGTGYELAKNIQYF. Using reference TRBV5-1 and TRBJ2-4 for the parts outside the CDR3, the full variable domain is KAGVTQTPRYLIKTRGQQVTLSCSPISGHRSVSWYQQTPGQGLQFLFEYFSETQRNKGNFPGRFSGRQFSNSRSEMNVSTLELGDSALYLCASSLDGTGYELAKNIQYFGAGTRLSVL.

The genes are TRBV9 and TRBJ2-5; D gene uncertain. The ends were cut back, 1 base at V and 0 bases at J, with 7 bases in the middle. Germline values: CDR1 SGDLS, CDR2 YYNGEE. This CDR3 spans 14 amino acids. Written as DNA, the CDR3 is TGTGCCAGCAGCGTAAGAAGCGACCAAGAGACCCAGTACTTC. This encodes CASSVRSDQETQYF. Filled out from reference TRBV9 and TRBJ2-5, the complete variable domain reads DSGVTQTPKHLITATGQRVTLRCSPRSGDLSVYWYQQSLDQGLQFLIQYYNGEERAKGNILERFSAQQFPDLHSELNLSSLELGDSALYFCASSVRSDQETQYFGPGTRLLVL.

Here the CDR3 DNA reads TGTGCCAGTAGTAGGGACAGCCTCTCTGGAAACACCATATATTTT. Its translation is CASSRDSLSGNTIYF. V is TRBV19 and J is TRBJ1-3, with TRBD1 identical over 7 bases. The CDR3 has 15 amino acids. V dropped 4 bases and J dropped 0; count of bases not matched to a gene: 3. Per germline, CDR1 LNHDA and CDR2 SQIVND (reference sequence).

Details on this clone: The same CDR3 can be traced to other DNA sequences in this sample. The genes are TRBV6-5 and TRBJ2-1; 9 nucleotides line up with TRBD2. The CDR3 covers 15 residues. CDR1 MNHEY and CDR2 SVGAGI come from the germline V gene. J lost 10 bases, V lost 6 bases, and 13 bases had no gene match. CDR3 sequence reads: CASRPTLAGLTEQFF. CDR3 DNA sequence: TGTGCCAGCAGGCCTACCCTAGCGGGACTGACAGAGCAGTTCTTC.

V and J are TRBV4-1 and TRBJ2-7; 8 bases align to TRBD1. Germline CDR1 is MGHRA and CDR2 is YSYEKL. After removal of 4 bases from V and 5 bases from J, the junction contained 16 bases not matched to a gene. This CDR3 comprises 17 residues. The CDR3 DNA follows: TGCGCCAGCAGCCCCCTCAACCCCGGACAGGGATCCAACGAGCAGTACTTC. This gives the protein CASSPLNPGQGSNEQYF.

This clone was counted a single time. This chain uses TRBV28 with TRBJ2-3; D possibly corresponds to TRBD2 (5 bases). Germline V CDR1 and CDR2: MDHEN, SYDVKM. The CDR3 is 16 residues long. Trimming cost V 7 bases and J 2 bases, with 19 bases left between them. CDR3 DNA sequence: TGTGCCAGCAATGGACTTACGATTCGCGTCACAGATACGCAGTATTTT. It translates to CASNGLTIRVTDTQYF. The full variable domain, its missing parts supplied by reference TRBV28 and TRBJ2-3, is DVKVTQSSRYLVKRTGEKVFLECVQDMDHENMFWYRQDPGLGLRLIYFSYDVKMKEKGDIPEGYSVSREKKERFSLILESASTNQTSMYLCASNGLTIRVTDTQYFGPGTRLTVL.

The chain couples TRBV4-3 to TRBJ2-3, with 8 bases identical to TRBD2. Germline V CDR1 and CDR2: LGHNA, YSLEER. The CDR3 is 17 amino acids. With V trimmed by 0 bases and J by 4 bases, 9 bases remained unmatched. The CDR3 nucleotides are TGCGCCAGCAGCCAAGATCTCAGCGGGAGTACCCCAGATACGCAGTATTTT. Protein product: CASSQDLSGSTPDTQYF.

This clone showed up just a few times. The rearrangement joins TRBV6-6 to TRBJ1-5, with 7 bases that match TRBD1. The J segment lost 6 bases and the V segment lost 6 bases, leaving 11 bases of the junction unmatched. The CDR3 has 15 amino acids. Germline CDR1 is MNHNY and CDR2 is SVGAGI (reference sequence). This CDR3 reads CASSPQGRRSQPQHF. DNA of the CDR3: TGTGCCAGCAGCCCACAGGGGCGCAGGAGTCAGCCCCAGCATTTT.

This clone was seen more than once but under ten times. The chain couples TRBV11-3 to TRBJ2-5; D possibly corresponds to TRBD2 (6 bases). Per germline, CDR1 SGHNT and CDR2 YENEEA. V lost 2 bases and J 2 bases, leaving 9 bases between the germline ends. The CDR3 has 14 residues. This CDR3 reads CASSLCGAQETQYF. The DNA for the CDR3 is TGTGCCAGCAGCTTATGCGGGGCACAAGAGACCCAGTACTTC.

This clone was seen only once. This chain connects TRBV30 to TRBJ2-7; 11 bases align to TRBD2. The germline V gene has CDR1 GTSNPN and CDR2 SVGIG (reference sequence). Trimming took 5 bases from V and 0 from J; bases not matched to a gene: 3. The CDR3 spans 14 residues. The chain's CDR3 is CAWWGLAVSYEQYF. CDR3 nucleotides: TGTGCCTGGTGGGGACTAGCGGTCTCCTACGAGCAGTACTTC.

The chain couples TRBV6-5 to TRBJ1-1; no reliable D call. Germline values: CDR1 MNHEY, CDR2 SVGAGI. V lost 4 bases and J 4 bases, leaving 19 bases between the germline ends. The CDR3 contains 16 residues. The CDR3: CASSSLGGSIGTEAFF. The CDR3 nucleotides are TGTGCCAGCAGTTCCCTCGGAGGGAGCATCGGCACTGAAGCTTTCTTT.

In its sample, this clone was seen once. This sequence joins TRBV18 and TRBJ1-1; D not certain. Germline V gene sequence: CDR1 KGHSH, CDR2 LQKENI. The CDR3 contains 13 residues. V shed 5 bases and J shed 5 bases, with 12 bases lying between them. The CDR3 loop reads CASSSKAETEAFF. The CDR3 DNA reads TGTGCCAGCTCATCTAAAGCTGAGACTGAAGCTTTCTTT.

This clone occurred once. This chain connects TRBV6-6 to TRBJ2-7; TRBD2 matches at 12 bases. The germline V gene has CDR1 MNHNY and CDR2 SVGAGI (reference sequence). The V segment lost 2 bases and the J segment 4 bases; nucleotides outside the gene matches: 3. The CDR3 contains 15 residues. The CDR3 DNA reads TGTGCCAGCAGTTACCCGACTAGCGGGAGTTACGAGCAGTACTTC. It encodes CASSYPTSGSYEQYF.

The chain uses TRBV11-1 and TRBJ2-4, with 7 nucleotides matching TRBD1. This CDR3 region has 17 residues. Germline assignment: CDR1 SGHAT and CDR2 FQDESV (reference sequence). V trimming: 5 bases; J trimming: 0 bases; junction bases outside the gene matches: 10. CDR3 loop: CASSPRKGAQAKNIQYF. The DNA for the CDR3 is TGTGCCAGCAGCCCCCGAAAGGGGGCCCAAGCCAAAAACATTCAGTACTTC.